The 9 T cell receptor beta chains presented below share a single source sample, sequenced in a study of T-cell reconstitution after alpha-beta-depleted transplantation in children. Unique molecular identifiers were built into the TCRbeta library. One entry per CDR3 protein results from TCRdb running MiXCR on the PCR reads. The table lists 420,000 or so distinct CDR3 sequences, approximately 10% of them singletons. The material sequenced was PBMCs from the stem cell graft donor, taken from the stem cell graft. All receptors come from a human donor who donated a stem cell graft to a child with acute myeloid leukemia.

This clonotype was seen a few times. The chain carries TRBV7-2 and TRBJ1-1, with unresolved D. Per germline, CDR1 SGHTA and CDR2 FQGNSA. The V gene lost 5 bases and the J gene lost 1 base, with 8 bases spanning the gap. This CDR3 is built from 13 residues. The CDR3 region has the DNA TGTGCCAGCAGCCCGACACCGAACACTGAAGCTTTCTTT. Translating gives CASSPTPNTEAFF. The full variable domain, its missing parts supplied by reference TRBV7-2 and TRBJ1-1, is GAGVSQSPSNKVTEKGKDVELRCDPISGHTALYWYRQSLGQGLEFLIYFQGNSAPDKSGLPSDRFSAERTGGSVSTLTIQRTQQEDSAVYLCASSPTPNTEAFFGQGTRLTVV.

The CDR3 here is CASSRDSNTDTQYF. The CDR3 DNA is TGCGCCAGTTCCCGGGACTCTAACACAGATACGCAGTATTTT. The V call is TRBV5-1, the J call TRBJ2-3; D is perhaps TRBD2 (6 bases). V lost 8 bases to trimming and J lost 2 bases, with 15 bases between them. In germline, CDR1 is SGHRS, CDR2 YFSETQ. CDR3 length equals 14 residues. The full variable domain, its missing parts supplied by reference TRBV5-1 and TRBJ2-3, is KAGVTQTPRYLIKTRGQQVTLSCSPISGHRSVSWYQQTPGQGLQFLFEYFSETQRNKGNFPGRFSGRQFSNSRSEMNVSTLELGDSALYLCASSRDSNTDTQYFGPGTRLTVL.

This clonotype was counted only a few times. CDR3 in amino acids: CASSLVPGSTDTQYF. The DNA of the CDR3 is TGCGCCAGCAGCTTGGTACCAGGAAGCACAGATACGCAGTATTTT. This rearrangement joins TRBV5-1 to TRBJ2-3; D is undetermined. Germline assignment: CDR1 SGHRS and CDR2 YFSETQ. The CDR3 length is 15 residues. Deletions cut 0 bases from V and 0 bases from J, with 8 bases between.

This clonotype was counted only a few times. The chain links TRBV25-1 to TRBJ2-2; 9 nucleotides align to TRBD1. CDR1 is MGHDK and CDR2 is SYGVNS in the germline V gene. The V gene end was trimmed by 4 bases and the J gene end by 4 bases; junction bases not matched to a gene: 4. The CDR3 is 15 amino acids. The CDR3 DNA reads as TGTGCCAGCAGTGTTCGGACAGGGGTCACCGGGGAGCTGTTTTTT. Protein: CASSVRTGVTGELFF. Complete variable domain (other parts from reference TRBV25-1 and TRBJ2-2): EADIYQTPRYLVIGTGKKITLECSQTMGHDKMYWYQQDPGMELHLIHYSYGVNSTEKGDLSSESTVSRIRTEHFPLTLESARPSHTSQYLCASSVRTGVTGELFFGEGSRLTVL.

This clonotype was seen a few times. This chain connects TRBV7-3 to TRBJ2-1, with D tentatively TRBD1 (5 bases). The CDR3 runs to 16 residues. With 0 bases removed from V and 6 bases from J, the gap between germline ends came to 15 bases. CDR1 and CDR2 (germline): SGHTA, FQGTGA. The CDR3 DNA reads TGTGCCAGCAGCTTAACTGGGGCCTCTAGATTCAATGAGCAGTTCTTC. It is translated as CASSLTGASRFNEQFF.

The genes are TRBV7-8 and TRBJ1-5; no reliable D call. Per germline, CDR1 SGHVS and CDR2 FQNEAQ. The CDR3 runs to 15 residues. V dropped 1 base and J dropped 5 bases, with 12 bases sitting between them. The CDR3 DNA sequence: TGTGCCAGCAGCTTAGTCCACACTACAGATCAGCCCCAGCATTTT. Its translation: CASSLVHTTDQPQHF. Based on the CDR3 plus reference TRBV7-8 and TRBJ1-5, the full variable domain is GAGVSQSPRYKVAKRGQDVALRCDPISGHVSLFWYQQALGQGPEFLTYFQNEAQLDKSGLPSDRFFAERPEGSVSTLKIQRTQQEDSAVYLCASSLVHTTDQPQHFGDGTRLSIL.

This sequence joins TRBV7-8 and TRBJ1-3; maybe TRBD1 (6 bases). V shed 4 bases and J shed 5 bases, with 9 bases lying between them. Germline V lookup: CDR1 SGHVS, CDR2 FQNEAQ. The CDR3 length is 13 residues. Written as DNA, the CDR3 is TGTGCCAGCAGCTCGGACAGCAGAAACACCATATATTTT. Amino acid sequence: CASSSDSRNTIYF.

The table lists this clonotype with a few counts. The CDR3 DNA is TGTGCCAGCAGTTCCGGACCCGGGAGGGACACTGAAGCTTTCTTT. This translates into CASSSGPGRDTEAFF. The rearrangement joins TRBV27 to TRBJ1-1; D gene uncertain. CDR1 and CDR2 from the germline V gene are MNHEY and SMNVEV (reference sequence). V lost 4 bases to trimming and J lost 3 bases, with 15 bases between them. The CDR3 length is 15 residues.

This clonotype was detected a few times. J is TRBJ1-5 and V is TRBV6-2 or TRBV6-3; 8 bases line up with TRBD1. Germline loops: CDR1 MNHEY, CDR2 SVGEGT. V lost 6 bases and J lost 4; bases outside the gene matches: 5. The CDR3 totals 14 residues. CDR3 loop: CASRNTGGNQPQHF. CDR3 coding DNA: TGTGCCAGCAGAAACACAGGGGGTAATCAGCCCCAGCATTTT.